This T cell receptor (beta chain) appears in the sequencing data of a study of blood T cell repertoires in COVID-19 (dated by TCRdb to 2019 to 2021). Turning to the overall study: Samples covering the acute and convalescent phases of COVID-19 were provided by collaborators in the United States, Italy and Spain. Where available, HLA class I and class II types were obtained from metadata supplied by the sample provider rather than from assay-based typing. Samples came from the ongoing ImmuneRACE study (first 160 participants) plus 1,254 subjects from 6 global collaborators. The repertoires were made available in a free public database intended to serve as a resource for research on the immune response to SARS-CoV-2. Deeply sampled blood TCRbeta repertoires from subjects exposed to, actively infected with, or recovered from COVID-19 were included in the dataset. Nearly every sample came with metadata listing a de-identified subject ID, COVID-19 status, age in years and sex. The prospective study material was composed of cDNA or gDNA derived from T cells, B-cell-depleted T cells, or PBMCs. The research as a whole found: The amount of clinical and demographic metadata varied by source and participant and was provided uncurated.

To note about this clone: Its antigen has not been determined. The input lacks base qualities; no much larger clone sits a single base away.

Collaborating institutions collected whole blood in K2EDTA tubes following their own protocols. For TCRbeta analysis, collaborators shipped samples in one of three forms: frozen whole blood, isolated PBMCs, or DNA extracted from either of those sample types. TCRbeta CDR3 regions were amplified from genomic DNA by means of the immunoSEQ Assay, a bias-controlled multiplex PCR. As for how the authors treated the data: The number of nucleated cells in each sample was estimated from the amplification of reference gene primers within the assay. To quantify the absolute abundance of each unique TCRbeta CDR3 rearrangement, sequence reads were collapsed and filtered. For each sample, productive Simpson clonality was calculated as the square root of Simpson's diversity index over productive rearrangements. TCRdb took this table from immuneACCESS and kept in-frame rearrangements with V and J called. Such tables lack part of the clones; where checked against another copy, unresolved V genes explain under half of the gap, and the rest is unexplained. The V and J calls and the clone size are those of that table, but D and trimming were determined from the DNA. This sample comprises some 260,000 clones, just over 85% of them detected only once. Under 1.5% of the sample belongs to the ten largest clones.

The CDR3 runs 12 residues from the cysteine to the phenylalanine. Only CDR3 DNA is held: 36 bases, read in frame from base 1. The trim is 6 bases for V and 10 bases for J, with a gap of 10 bases between the germline ends. The chain was built from TRBV12-3 or TRBV12-4 and TRBJ1-6, with TRBD1 perhaps the D gene, on 5 matching bases. The sequencing input was peripheral blood. This TCR was recovered from a man older than 75 with acute or convalescent COVID-19. The CDR3 in this case is CASSGTYSPLHF. The nucleotides are TGTGCCAGCAGCGGGACTTACTCACCCCTCCACTTT.